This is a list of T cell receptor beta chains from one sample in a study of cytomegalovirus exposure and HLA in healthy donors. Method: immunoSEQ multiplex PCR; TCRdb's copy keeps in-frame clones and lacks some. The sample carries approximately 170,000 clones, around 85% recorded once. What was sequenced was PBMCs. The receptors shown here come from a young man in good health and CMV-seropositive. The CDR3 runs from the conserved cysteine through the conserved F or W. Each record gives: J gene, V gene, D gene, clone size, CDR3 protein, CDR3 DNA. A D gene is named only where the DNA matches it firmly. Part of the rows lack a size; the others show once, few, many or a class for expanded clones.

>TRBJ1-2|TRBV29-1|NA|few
CSVGQLYGYTF
TGCAGCGTCGGACAGCTCTATGGCTACACCTTC
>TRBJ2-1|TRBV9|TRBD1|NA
CASSATGTAYNEQFF
TGTGCCAGCAGCGCCACCGGGACAGCTTACAATGAGCAGTTCTTC
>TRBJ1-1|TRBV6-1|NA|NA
CASSETLLTEAFF
TGTGCCAGCAGTGAAACCCTATTAACTGAAGCTTTCTTT
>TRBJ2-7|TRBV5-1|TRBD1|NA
CASSLRGQGPHEQYF
TGCGCCAGCAGCTTGAGGGGACAGGGACCCCACGAGCAGTACTTC
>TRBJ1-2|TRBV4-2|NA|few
CASSQDETNTYGYTF
TGTGCCAGCAGCCAAGATGAGACTAATACCTATGGCTACACCTTC
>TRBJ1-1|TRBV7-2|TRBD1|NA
CASSSTRGFRTEAFF
TGTGCCAGCAGCTCGACCAGGGGGTTCCGGACTGAAGCTTTCTTT
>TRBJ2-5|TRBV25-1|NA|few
CASSGWGRGTQYF
TGTGCCAGCAGTGGCTGGGGCAGGGGGACCCAGTACTTC
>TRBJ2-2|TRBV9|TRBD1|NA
CASSVVSGQTGELFF
TGTGCCAGCAGCGTAGTTTCGGGACAGACCGGGGAGCTGTTTTTT
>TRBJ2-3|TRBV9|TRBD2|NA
CASSVERLAGVDTQYF
TGTGCCAGCAGCGTAGAGCGACTAGCGGGGGTAGATACGCAGTATTTT
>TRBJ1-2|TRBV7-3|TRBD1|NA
CASSTRQGAGYGYTF
TGTGCCAGCAGCACGCGACAGGGGGCTGGGTATGGCTACACCTTC
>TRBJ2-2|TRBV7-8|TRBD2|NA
CASRLAGGTGELFF
TGTGCCAGCCGACTAGCGGGGGGTACTGGGGAGCTGTTTTTT
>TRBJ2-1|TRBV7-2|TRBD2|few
CASSEMGLAGNEQFF
TGTGCCAGCAGCGAAATGGGACTAGCAGGGAATGAGCAGTTCTTC
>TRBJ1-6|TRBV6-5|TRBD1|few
CASSLNRGNSPLHF
TGTGCCAGCAGTTTGAACAGGGGGAATTCACCCCTCCACTTT
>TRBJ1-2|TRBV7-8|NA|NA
CASSRTVEGGYTF
TGTGCCAGCAGCAGGACGGTAGAGGGTGGCTACACCTTC
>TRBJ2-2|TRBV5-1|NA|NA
CASSPIPYQGPLNTGELFF
TGCGCCAGCAGCCCTATTCCTTACCAGGGGCCATTGAACACCGGGGAGCTGTTTTTT
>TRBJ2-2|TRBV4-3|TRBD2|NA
CASSQGLALGTGELFF
TGCGCCAGCAGCCAGGGACTAGCTTTAGGGACCGGGGAGCTGTTTTTT
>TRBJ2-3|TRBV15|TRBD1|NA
CATSTGTGGVVSTDTQYF
TGTGCCACCAGCACAGGGACAGGGGGCGTTGTTTCGACAGATACGCAGTATTTT
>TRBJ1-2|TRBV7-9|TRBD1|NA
CASSLTRGHYGYTF
TGTGCCAGCAGCTTAACCAGGGGGCACTATGGCTACACCTTC
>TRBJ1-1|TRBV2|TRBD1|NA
CASGQGSNTEAFF
TGTGCCAGTGGACAGGGGTCGAACACTGAAGCTTTCTTT
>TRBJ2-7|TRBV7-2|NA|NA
CASNLGGGNRRGYEQYF
TGTGCCAGCAACCTAGGGGGGGGGAACCGCCGTGGCTACGAGCAGTACTTC
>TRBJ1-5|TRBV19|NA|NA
CASSILQAGQPQHF
TGTGCCAGTAGTATTCTCCAGGCGGGGCAGCCCCAGCATTTT
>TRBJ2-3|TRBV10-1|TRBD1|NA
CASSVGQGVADTQYF
TGCGCCAGCAGCGTGGGGCAGGGGGTTGCAGATACGCAGTATTTT
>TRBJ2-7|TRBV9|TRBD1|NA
CASSLGPRTGANEQYF
TGTGCCAGCAGCTTGGGACCCCGGACAGGGGCCAACGAGCAGTACTTC
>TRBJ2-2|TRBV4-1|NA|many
CASSRQVPTLNTGELFF
TGCGCCAGCAGTCGACAGGTACCTACCCTGAACACCGGGGAGCTGTTTTTT
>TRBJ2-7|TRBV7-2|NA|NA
CASSSHRGEQYF
TGTGCCAGCAGCTCTCACCGAGGAGAGCAGTACTTC
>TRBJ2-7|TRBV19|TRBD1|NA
CASSPSRQGVGEQYF
TGTGCCAGTAGTCCCTCGAGACAGGGGGTGGGCGAGCAGTACTTC
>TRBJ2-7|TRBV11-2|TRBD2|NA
CASSPGTSGGLRGF
TGTGCCAGCAGCCCCGGGACTAGCGGGGGCCTCCGGGGATTC
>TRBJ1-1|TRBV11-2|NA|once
CASSPDTEAFF
TGTGCCAGCAGCCCCGACACTGAAGCTTTCTTT
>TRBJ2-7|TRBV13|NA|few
CASSLGPNSYEQYF
TGTGCCAGCAGCTTAGGCCCAAACAGCTACGAGCAGTACTTC
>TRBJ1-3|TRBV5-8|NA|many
CASTSDSSGNTIYF
TGTGCCAGCACCTCGGACAGCTCTGGAAACACCATATATTTT